Following are 32 T cell receptor beta chains from one sample sequenced in a study of CD8 T cells in ankylosing spondylitis. Each CDR3 protein is one row after TCRdb ran MiXCR on the 5' RACE reads. Of fewer than 80,000 distinct CDR3 sequences in the sample, approximately 5% are singletons; the top ten hold 2% to 2.5%. The sample consisted of blood, either unsorted or a sorted T cell fraction (not recorded which). These receptors were taken from a male donor with ankylosing spondylitis or in good health (not recorded which).

This chain links TRBV12-3 or TRBV12-4 with TRBJ2-5, with a possible D match to TRBD1 (7 bases). The CDR3 sequence is 17 residues long. With 0 bases removed from V and 5 bases from J, the gap between germline ends came to 19 bases. The CDR3, as DNA: TGTGCCAGCAGTTTAGCGTGGACAGGAGGGGCCGGGGAGACCCAGTACTTC. It yields the protein CASSLAWTGGAGETQYF.

This clonotype was observed at least ten times. The chain links TRBV20-1 to TRBJ2-7; the match to TRBD2 covers 8 bases. The germline V gene has CDR1 DFQATT and CDR2 SNEGSKA (reference sequence). V shed 6 bases and J 5 bases; nucleotides not matched to a gene: 6. This CDR3 is built from 12 residues. CDR3 sequence reads: CSASKLADEQYF. The CDR3 nucleotides are TGCAGTGCCTCAAAACTAGCGGACGAGCAGTACTTC.

This clonotype occurred many times. The rearrangement links TRBV6-2 or TRBV6-3 to TRBJ1-6; 7 nucleotides line up with TRBD1. CDR3 length: 15 amino acids. The J segment lost 3 bases and the V segment lost 7 bases, leaving 6 bases of the junction unmatched. Germline V gene lookup returns CDR1 MNHEY and CDR2 SVGEGT. CDR3: CASTVTGIYNSPLHF. In DNA, the CDR3 is TGTGCCAGCACCGTGACAGGGATCTATAATTCACCCCTCCACTTT.

This clonotype has at least ten counts. The chain is built from TRBV20-1 and TRBJ2-1, with D perhaps TRBD2 (5 bases). The CDR3 loop spans 15 amino acids. Germline values: CDR1 DFQATT, CDR2 SNEGSKA (reference sequence). Trimming took 4 bases from V and 0 from J, leaving 13 bases between them. DNA of the CDR3: TGCAGTGCTACCCGGGGTAGCGTCTCCTACAATGAGCAGTTCTTC. This sequence encodes CSATRGSVSYNEQFF.

This clonotype was picked up many times. V is TRBV5-1 and J is TRBJ2-1; weak D call: TRBD2 (6 bases). Trimming took 0 bases from V and 4 from J, leaving 8 bases between them. This CDR3 has 14 amino acids. The germline gives CDR1 SGHRS, CDR2 YFSETQ. The CDR3 nucleotides are TGCGCCAGCAGCTTGGAGCGGGTTTACAATGAGCAGTTCTTC. Encoded protein: CASSLERVYNEQFF.

At least ten counts were recorded for this clonotype. This chain joins TRBV20-1 and TRBJ2-7; D gene uncertain. Trimming cost V 1 base and J 3 bases, with 13 bases left between them. The length of the CDR3 is 14 residues. The germline gives CDR1 DFQATT, CDR2 SNEGSKA (reference sequence). The CDR3 region is CSARVEQYHYEQYF. The CDR3 bases are TGCAGTGCTAGAGTGGAACAGTACCACTACGAGCAGTACTTC.

Ten or more counts support this clonotype. The CDR3 region is CSARDSKSYNEQFF. The CDR3 DNA reads as TGCAGTGCTAGAGATTCGAAAAGTTACAATGAGCAGTTCTTC. The rearrangement uses TRBV20-1 and TRBJ2-1; D ambiguous. The V and J ends lost 0 bases and 4 bases respectively, with 10 bases between them. The length of the CDR3 is 14 residues. CDR1 is DFQATT, CDR2 SNEGSKA, per germline (reference sequence).

In this sample, this clonotype turned up many times. This chain joins TRBV7-6 and TRBJ1-1, with D possibly TRBD1 on 5 matching bases. The CDR3 is 15 amino acids. With 5 bases removed from V and 4 bases from J, the gap between germline ends came to 17 bases. Germline values: CDR1 SGHVS, CDR2 FNYEAQ. The CDR3 here is CASSQGVGWGTEAFF. In nucleotides, the CDR3 is TGTGCCAGCAGCCAAGGGGTAGGGTGGGGCACTGAAGCTTTCTTT. Complete variable domain (other parts from reference TRBV7-6 and TRBJ1-1): GAGVSQSPRYKVTKRGQDVALRCDPISGHVSLYWYRQALGQGPEFLTYFNYEAQQDKSGLPNDRFSAERPEGSISTLTIQRTEQRDSAMYRCASSQGVGWGTEAFFGQGTRLTVV.

This clonotype was seen at least ten times. This rearrangement joins TRBV5-1 to TRBJ2-1; D may be TRBD1 or TRBD2 (5 bases each). CDR1 and CDR2 (germline): SGHRS, YFSETQ. The CDR3 is made up of 14 amino acids. Trimming pared 4 bases from V and 8 bases from J, leaving 16 bases between. This CDR3 reads CASSTWDGEDEQFF. As DNA, the CDR3 is TGCGCCAGCAGCACATGGGACGGAGAGGATGAGCAGTTCTTC.

This clonotype occurred many times. This chain uses TRBV7-3 with TRBJ2-3; 14 bases line up with TRBD2. Losses at the gene ends were 3 bases for V and 5 bases for J; bases not matched to a gene: 10. CDR1 SGHTA and CDR2 FQGTGA come from the germline V gene. CDR3 size: 18 residues. CDR3 amino acids: CASSLHSGLAGAEDTQYF. CDR3 nucleotides: TGTGCCAGCAGCTTGCACTCGGGACTAGCGGGGGCCGAAGATACGCAGTATTTT.

This clonotype came up many times. The chain couples TRBV20-1 to TRBJ2-1; 9 bases match TRBD2. V lost 6 bases, J lost 3 bases, and 9 bases stayed unmatched. CDR3 length: 15 residues. CDR1 DFQATT and CDR2 SNEGSKA come from the germline V gene (reference sequence). CDR3 DNA: TGCAGTGCCAGACAACCTAGCGGGGTCTACAATGAGCAGTTCTTC. It translates to CSARQPSGVYNEQFF.

For this clonotype: Given a much more abundant clone one base away, this may be a read error. The CDR3 sequence is CASSPWAANEKLFF. CDR3 sequence (DNA): TGCGCCAGCAGCCCGTGGGCAGCTAATGAAAAACTGTTTTTT. This chain uses TRBV5-1 with TRBJ1-4, with D unclear. This CDR3 has 14 residues. V was trimmed by 4 bases and J by 3 bases, leaving 10 bases between them. Germline CDR1 SGHRS, CDR2 YFSETQ.

Comments on this clonotype: Just one base apart from a much larger clone, this may be a read error. V and J are TRBV7-2 and TRBJ2-7; D unclear. This CDR3 is built from 14 residues. V was cut by 5 bases and J by 0 bases, with 11 bases left in between. Germline loops: CDR1 SGHTA, CDR2 FQGNSA. CDR3 sequence: CASSPITASYEQYF. CDR3 coding DNA: TGTGCCAGCAGCCCAATCACAGCCTCCTACGAGCAGTACTTC. Looking up the rest from reference TRBV7-2 and TRBJ2-7 gives the full variable domain: GAGVSQSPSNKVTEKGKDVELRCDPISGHTALYWYRQSLGQGLEFLIYFQGNSAPDKSGLPSDRFSAERTGGSVSTLTIQRTQQEDSAVYLCASSPITASYEQYFGPGTRLTVT.

This clonotype was counted many times. This rearrangement joins TRBV7-9 to TRBJ1-2; TRBD1 matches at 7 bases. The V gene's germline CDR1 is SEHNR and CDR2 FQNEAQ (reference sequence). V lost 5 bases and J lost 6; bases outside the gene matches: 3. The CDR3 sequence is 12 residues long. CDR3 coding DNA: TGTGCCAGCAGCGACAGGGTCGATGGCTACACCTTC. This encodes CASSDRVDGYTF.

The rearrangement joins TRBV5-5 to TRBJ2-2, with TRBD2 matching over 7 bases. This CDR3 spans 14 amino acids. With 6 bases clipped from V and 6 bases from J, the junction kept 8 bases outside the gene matches. CDR1 SGHKS and CDR2 YYEKEE come from the germline V gene (reference sequence). CDR3 nucleotide sequence: TGTGCCAGCATCATGGGTGGGGGGGCCGGGGAGCTGTTTTTT. Its translation: CASIMGGGAGELFF.

This clonotype was found many times. The gene calls are TRBV11-2 and TRBJ2-1; possibly TRBD2 for D (6 bases). Trimming left V 2 bases short and J 7 bases short, with 12 bases between. Germline values: CDR1 SGHAT, CDR2 FQNNGV. The CDR3 totals 14 residues. This CDR3 is CASSLSSGGNEQFF. The CDR3 DNA is TGTGCCAGCAGCTTAAGTAGCGGTGGGAATGAGCAGTTCTTC.

At least ten counts were recorded for this clonotype. The V call is TRBV12-3 or TRBV12-4, the J call TRBJ1-1; 9 bases agree with TRBD1. The CDR3 is made up of 14 amino acids. The ends lost 7 bases at V and 4 bases at J; junction bases unmatched: 7. CDR3 region: CASTGTGSTTEAFF. CDR3 nucleotide sequence: TGTGCCAGCACCGGGACAGGGTCGACCACTGAAGCTTTCTTT.

This clonotype was seen ten or more times. The rearrangement joins TRBV18 to TRBJ2-1; 8 positions match TRBD1. The CDR3 totals 15 residues. Looked up from germline, CDR1 is KGHSH and CDR2 is LQKENI. After removal of 2 bases from V and 6 bases from J, the junction contained 6 bases not matched to a gene. CDR3 sequence reads: CASSPMTGAGNEQFF. The CDR3 bases are TGTGCCAGCTCACCAATGACAGGGGCGGGCAATGAGCAGTTCTTC.

This clonotype was counted many times. The CDR3 DNA is TGTGCCAGCGGTGGAGGGGCCTACGAGCAGTACTTC. This codes for CASGGGAYEQYF. V and J are TRBV28 and TRBJ2-7; D is possibly TRBD2 (6 bases). The CDR3 runs 12 residues. Germline CDR1 and CDR2: MDHEN and SYDVKM. Trimming left V 8 bases short and J 2 bases short, with 10 bases between.

Many counts were recorded for this clonotype. The chain couples TRBV10-3 to TRBJ2-1; TRBD1 aligns across 10 bases. J gave up 6 bases and V 9 bases, and 5 bases lay outside the gene matches. Germline CDR1 ENHRY, CDR2 SYGVKD. The CDR3 totals 13 residues. The chain's CDR3 is CAIRGTGVNEQFF. Written as DNA, the CDR3 is TGTGCCATTAGGGGGACAGGGGTCAATGAGCAGTTCTTC.

This clonotype was found many times. J is TRBJ2-1 and V is TRBV20-1; 8 bases line up with TRBD2. The CDR3 consists of 15 residues. Germline values: CDR1 DFQATT, CDR2 SNEGSKA (reference sequence). V was clipped by 6 bases and J by 4 bases; unmatched bases: 11. CDR3 DNA: TGCAGTGCCGAAGTCTCCGGGGGGGAATACAATGAGCAGTTCTTC. Amino acids: CSAEVSGGEYNEQFF.

Concerning this clonotype itself: A much bigger clone sits one base away, suggesting this may be a read error. V and J are TRBV10-3 and TRBJ1-1, with D possibly being TRBD1 (6 bases). The CDR3 has 14 residues. In germline, CDR1 is ENHRY, CDR2 SYGVKD. CDR3 bases: TGTGACATCAGCGGACAGTTTATGAACACTGAAGCTTTCTTT. This translates into CDISGQFMNTEAFF.

This clonotype has a count of ten or more. The chain carries TRBV24-1 and TRBJ2-3; a weak D match, TRBD2 (7 bases). Trimming cost V 1 base and J 5 bases, with 21 bases left between them. The CDR3 totals 18 residues. In germline, CDR1 is KGHDR, CDR2 SFDVKD. The CDR3 spells CATSDFPEGGGAGDTQYF. The CDR3, as DNA: TGTGCCACCAGTGATTTTCCGGAAGGGGGGGGGGCAGGAGATACGCAGTATTTT.

The chain uses TRBV20-1 and TRBJ2-5; D is possibly TRBD2 (7 bases). CDR3 length equals 11 residues. Germline CDR1 reads DFQATT; CDR2 reads SNEGSKA (reference sequence). This chain's CDR3 is CRGGAGETQYF. In DNA form, the CDR3 reads TGCAGGGGGGGGGCCGGAGAGACCCAGTACTTC.

This clonotype was observed many times. The chain combines TRBV7-3 with TRBJ2-3, with D tentatively TRBD1 or TRBD2 (5 bases each). V lost 6 bases and J 8 bases, leaving 21 bases between the germline ends. This CDR3 is built from 15 residues. The germline V gene has CDR1 SGHTA and CDR2 FQGTGA. The CDR3 spells CASSPGGTLAGTQYF. CDR3 nucleotide sequence: TGTGCCAGCAGTCCAGGTGGGACCCTCGCCGGTACGCAGTATTTT.

The table lists this clonotype with many counts. The chain links TRBV9 to TRBJ2-1; 7 bases align to TRBD2. The germline V gene encodes CDR1 SGDLS and CDR2 YYNGEE. The CDR3 totals 15 residues. The junction had 4 bases not matched to a gene; V was cut back by 2 bases and J by 2 bases. The CDR3 region is CASSVGLGPYNEQFF. In DNA, the CDR3 is TGTGCCAGCAGCGTTGGACTAGGGCCCTACAATGAGCAGTTCTTC.

The chain carries TRBV7-8 and TRBJ2-2; 16 nucleotides align to TRBD2. This CDR3 comprises 18 residues. The germline gives CDR1 SGHVS, CDR2 FQNEAQ. The ends lost 3 bases at V and 6 bases at J; junction bases unmatched: 7. The CDR3, as DNA: TGTGCCAGCAGCTTCCCGGGACTAGCGGGGGGGCTTTCCGGGGAGCTGTTTTTT. Amino acid sequence: CASSFPGLAGGLSGELFF.

This clonotype was found many times. CDR3 residues: CSAQYLGQGASPLHF. In nucleotides, the CDR3 is TGCAGTGCCCAATATCTCGGACAGGGGGCTTCACCCCTCCACTTT. The chain couples TRBV20-1 to TRBJ1-6; 11 nucleotides align to TRBD1. Per the germline V gene, CDR1 is DFQATT and CDR2 is SNEGSKA (reference sequence). The CDR3 loop spans 15 amino acids. The V and J ends lost 6 bases and 9 bases, in that order; junction bases with no gene match: 10.

Many counts were recorded for this clonotype. The chain couples TRBV4-2 to TRBJ2-7; weak D call: TRBD2 (5 bases). The CDR3 contains 18 residues. V was clipped by 0 bases and J by 2 bases, with 20 bases between them. Germline assignment: CDR1 LGHNA and CDR2 YNFKEQ. The CDR3 sequence: CASSQDIIVGGRTYEQYF. CDR3 nucleotide sequence: TGTGCCAGCAGCCAAGATATCATTGTAGGAGGACGCACCTACGAGCAGTACTTC.

The chain couples TRBV7-1 to TRBJ1-2, with D maybe TRBD1 (5 bases). TRBV7-1 is placed among ORFs of uncertain function. Trimming took 2 bases from V and 6 from J, leaving 10 bases between them. The length of the CDR3 is 13 residues. CDR3 coding DNA: TGTGCCAGCAGCTCATGTGGCAGGGATGGCTACACCTTC. Amino acid sequence: CASSSCGRDGYTF.

This clonotype came up many times. The chain employs TRBV30 and TRBJ1-5; no definite D call. The V gene lost 5 bases and the J gene lost 0 bases, with 8 bases spanning the gap. Germline assignment: CDR1 GTSNPN and CDR2 SVGIG (reference sequence). This CDR3 region has 13 residues. Here the CDR3 DNA reads TGTGCCTGGGCCCTGGATAGCAATCAGCCCCAGCATTTT. It specifies CAWALDSNQPQHF.

This clonotype appeared many times. The chain links TRBV13 to TRBJ2-7, with 11 bases aligning to TRBD1. Unmatched junction bases numbered 1, after V lost 3 bases and J lost 0 bases. The CDR3 is 15 amino acids. Germline CDR1 and CDR2: PRHDT and FYEKMQ (reference sequence). CDR3 in amino acids: CASSLGQGGSYEQYF. The CDR3 nucleotides read TGTGCCAGCAGCTTGGGACAGGGGGGCTCCTACGAGCAGTACTTC.